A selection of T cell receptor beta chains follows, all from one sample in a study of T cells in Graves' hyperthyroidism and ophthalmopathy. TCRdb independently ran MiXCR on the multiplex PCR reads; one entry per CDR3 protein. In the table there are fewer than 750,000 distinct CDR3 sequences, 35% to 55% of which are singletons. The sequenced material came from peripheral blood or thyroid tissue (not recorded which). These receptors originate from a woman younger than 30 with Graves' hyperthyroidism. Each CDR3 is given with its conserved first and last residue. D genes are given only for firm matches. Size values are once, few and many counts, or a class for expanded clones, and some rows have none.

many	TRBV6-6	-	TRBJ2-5	CASTRNYRETQYF	TGTGCCAGCACCCGAAACTATCGAGAGACCCAGTACTTC
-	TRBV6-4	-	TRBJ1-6	CASSFAGAYNSPLHF	TGTGCCAGCAGTTTCGCAGGGGCCTATAATTCACCCCTCCACTTT
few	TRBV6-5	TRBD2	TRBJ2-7	CASSNPGLAGGYEQYF	TGTGCCAGCAGTAACCCGGGACTAGCGGGAGGCTACGAGCAGTACTTC
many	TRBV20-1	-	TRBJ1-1	CSAKRLNTEAFF	TGCAGTGCTAAACGGTTGAACACTGAAGCTTTCTTT
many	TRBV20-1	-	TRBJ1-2	CSARDAGRDTYGYTF	TGCAGTGCTAGAGATGCAGGGAGGGACACCTATGGCTACACCTTC
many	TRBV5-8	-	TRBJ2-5	CASSGNGQETQYF	TGTGCCAGCAGTGGGAACGGCCAAGAGACCCAGTACTTC
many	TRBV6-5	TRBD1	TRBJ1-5	CASLDRGYSNQPQHF	TGTGCCAGCCTGGACAGGGGTTATAGCAATCAGCCCCAGCATTTT
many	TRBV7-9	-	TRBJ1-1	CASSLGTAGPEAFF	TGTGCCAGCAGCTTAGGTACCGCAGGGCCTGAAGCTTTCTTT
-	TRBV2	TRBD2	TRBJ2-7	CAIFIAGGVLDEQYF	TGTGCCATCTTTATAGCGGGAGGCGTTTTGGACGAGCAGTACTTC
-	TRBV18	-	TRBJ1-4	CASSPPGHGNEKLFF	TGTGCCAGCTCACCACCTGGACACGGTAATGAAAAACTGTTTTTT
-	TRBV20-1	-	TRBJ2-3	CSARGRQPGSTDTQYF	TGCAGTGCTAGAGGTCGGCAGCCCGGAAGCACAGATACGCAGTATTTT
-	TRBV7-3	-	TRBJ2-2	CASGIGELFF	TGTGCCAGCGGCATTGGGGAGCTGTTTTTT
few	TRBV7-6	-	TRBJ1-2	CASSLLPGPALYGYTF	TGTGCCAGCAGCCTTCTTCCGGGACCCGCTCTCTATGGCTACACCTTC
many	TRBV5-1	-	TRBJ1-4	CASSARRAGEATNEKLFF	TGCGCCAGCAGCGCCAGGAGGGCAGGGGAAGCAACTAATGAAAAACTGTTTTTT
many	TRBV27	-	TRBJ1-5	CASRSPQMHQPQHF	TGTGCCAGCAGATCCCCACAGATGCATCAGCCCCAGCATTTT
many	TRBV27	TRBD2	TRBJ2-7	CASSLSVAGRFSYEQYF	TGTGCCAGCAGTTTATCAGTAGCGGGCCGATTCTCCTACGAGCAGTACTTC
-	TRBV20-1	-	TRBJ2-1	CSAERPGASIGYNEQFF	TGCAGTGCCGAACGACCGGGGGCTAGTATTGGCTACAATGAGCAGTTCTTC
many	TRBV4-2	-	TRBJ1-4	CASSQRLGEKLFF	TGTGCCAGCAGCCAGCGACTAGGTGAAAAACTGTTTTTT
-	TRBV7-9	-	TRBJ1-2	CASIQAGLRNYGYTF	TGTGCCAGCATCCAAGCGGGACTCCGAAACTATGGCTACACCTTC
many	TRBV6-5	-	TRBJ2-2	CASSDAFSGELFF	TGTGCCAGCTCAGACGCATTTTCCGGGGAGCTGTTTTTT
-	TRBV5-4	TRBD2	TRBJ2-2	CASTARLAGTYRTGELFF	TGTGCCAGCACCGCTAGACTAGCGGGAACTTATCGGACCGGGGAGCTGTTTTTT
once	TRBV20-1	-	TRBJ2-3	CSAPRGVGDTQYF	TGCAGTGCCCCAAGGGGGGTGGGAGATACGCAGTATTTT
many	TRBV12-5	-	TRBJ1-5	CASGLAGTVNPQHF	TGTGCTAGTGGTTTGGCAGGGACGGTAAACCCCCAGCATTTT
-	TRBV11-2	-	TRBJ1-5	CASSLDREQPQHF	TGTGCCAGCAGCCTGGACAGAGAGCAGCCCCAGCATTTT
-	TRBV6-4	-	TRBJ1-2	CASRELAGGYTF	TGTGCCAGCAGGGAGCTAGCGGGGGGGTACACCTTC
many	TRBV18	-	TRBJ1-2	CASSPLGKSYGYTF	TGTGCCAGCTCACCATTAGGGAAGAGCTATGGCTACACCTTC
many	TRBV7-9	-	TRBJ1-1	CASSLLVTEAFF	TGTGCCAGCAGCTTATTGGTCACTGAAGCTTTCTTT
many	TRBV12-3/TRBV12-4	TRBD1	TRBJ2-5	CASKGQGQETQYF	TGTGCCAGCAAGGGGCAGGGACAGGAGACCCAGTACTTC
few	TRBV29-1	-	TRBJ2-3	CSVFPSPSTDTQYF	TGCAGCGTTTTTCCATCCCCTAGCACAGATACGCAGTATTTT
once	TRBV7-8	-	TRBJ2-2	CASSSGTEALRELFF	TGCGCCAGCAGCTCCGGGACGGAAGCCCTAAGGGAGCTGTTTTTT
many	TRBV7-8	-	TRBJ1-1	CASSEGVGSTEAFF	TGTGCCAGCAGCGAAGGGGTGGGGAGCACTGAAGCTTTCTTT
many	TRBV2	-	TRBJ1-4	CASSPPLSRNEKLFF	TGTGCCAGCAGTCCACCCCTGAGTAGGAATGAAAAACTGTTTTTT
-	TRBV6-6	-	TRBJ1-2	CASSWGRDGYTF	TGTGCCAGCAGTTGGGGGAGAGATGGCTACACCTTC
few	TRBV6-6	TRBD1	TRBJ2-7	CASSYPGTATYEQYF	TGTGCCAGCAGTTACCCCGGGACAGCGACCTACGAGCAGTACTTC
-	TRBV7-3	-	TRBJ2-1	CASSFGPKPYNEQFF	TGTGCCAGCAGCTTCGGACCCAAACCTTACAATGAGCAGTTCTTC
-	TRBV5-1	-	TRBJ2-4	CASSPVDWYF	TGCGCCAGCAGCCCGGTCGACTGGTACTTC
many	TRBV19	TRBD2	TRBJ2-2	CASSIVGGRAAGELFF	TGTGCCAGTAGTATAGTAGGCGGGAGGGCCGCCGGGGAGCTGTTTTTT
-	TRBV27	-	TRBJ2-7	CASSLSGGGGNNEQYF	TGTGCCAGCAGTTTATCGGGGGGTGGGGGTAACAACGAGCAGTACTTC
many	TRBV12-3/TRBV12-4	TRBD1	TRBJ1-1	CASSTPGQGYEAFF	TGTGCCAGCAGTACCCCCGGACAGGGGTATGAAGCTTTCTTT
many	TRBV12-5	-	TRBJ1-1	CASGLPTDTEAFF	TGTGCTAGTGGTTTGCCCACAGACACTGAAGCTTTCTTT
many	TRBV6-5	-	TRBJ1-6	CASSYRPGNSPLHF	TGTGCCAGCAGTTACAGGCCGGGCAATTCACCCCTCCACTTT
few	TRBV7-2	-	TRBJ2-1	CASSLRTVQFF	TGTGCCAGCAGCTTGAGGACAGTGCAGTTCTTC
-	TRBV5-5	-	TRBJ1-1	CASHNYRNTEAFF	TGTGCCAGCCACAATTACAGGAACACTGAAGCTTTCTTT
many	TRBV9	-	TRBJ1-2	CASSVEEGLYGYTF	TGTGCCAGCAGCGTAGAGGAAGGGCTCTATGGCTACACCTTC
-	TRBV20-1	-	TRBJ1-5	CSAGVEGREAGNQPRHF	TGCAGTGCTGGAGTGGAAGGTAGGGAGGCGGGCAATCAGCCCCGGCATTTT